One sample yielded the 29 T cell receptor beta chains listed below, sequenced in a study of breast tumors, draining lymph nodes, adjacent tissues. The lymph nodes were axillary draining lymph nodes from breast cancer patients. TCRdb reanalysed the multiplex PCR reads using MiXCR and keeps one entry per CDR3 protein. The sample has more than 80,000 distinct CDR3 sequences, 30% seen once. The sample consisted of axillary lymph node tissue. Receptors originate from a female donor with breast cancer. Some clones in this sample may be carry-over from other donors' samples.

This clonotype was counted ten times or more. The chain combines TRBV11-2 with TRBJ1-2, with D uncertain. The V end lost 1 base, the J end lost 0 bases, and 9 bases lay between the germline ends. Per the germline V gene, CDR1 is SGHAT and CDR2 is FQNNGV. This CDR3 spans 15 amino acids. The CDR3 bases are TGTGCCAGCAGCTTAGCCCGGGCAGCTAACTATGGCTACACCTTC. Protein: CASSLARAANYGYTF.

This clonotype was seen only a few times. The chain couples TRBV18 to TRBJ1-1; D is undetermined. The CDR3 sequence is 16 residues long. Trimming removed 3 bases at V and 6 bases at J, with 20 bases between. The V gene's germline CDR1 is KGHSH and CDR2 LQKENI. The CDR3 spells CASSPLPTWSNAEAFF. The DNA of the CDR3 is TGTGCCAGCTCACCTCTACCGACTTGGAGTAACGCTGAAGCTTTCTTT.

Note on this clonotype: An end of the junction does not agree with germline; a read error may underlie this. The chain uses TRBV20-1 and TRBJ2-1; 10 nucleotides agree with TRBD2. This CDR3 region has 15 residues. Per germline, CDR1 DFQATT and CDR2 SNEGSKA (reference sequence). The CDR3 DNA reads TGCAGTGCTACCACTAGCGGGGCAACCTCCAATGAGCGGTTCTTC. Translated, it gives CSATTSGATSNERFF.

CDR3 bases: TGCGCCAGCAGCTTGGCTGACAGGGGGGGTACTGAAGCTTTCTTT. Translating it yields CASSLADRGGTEAFF. The chain couples TRBV5-1 to TRBJ1-1; 9 bases agree with TRBD1. Unmatched junction bases numbered 5, after V lost 0 bases and J lost 5 bases. The CDR3 extends over 15 amino acids. The germline CDR1 and CDR2 sequences are SGHRS and YFSETQ.

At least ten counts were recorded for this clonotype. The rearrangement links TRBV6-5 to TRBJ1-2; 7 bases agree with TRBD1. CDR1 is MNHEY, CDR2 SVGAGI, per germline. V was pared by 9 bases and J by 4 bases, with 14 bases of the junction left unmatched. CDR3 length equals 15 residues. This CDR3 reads CASSKGAQGFYGYTF. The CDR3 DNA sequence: TGTGCCAGTTCTAAGGGGGCGCAGGGATTCTATGGCTACACCTTC.

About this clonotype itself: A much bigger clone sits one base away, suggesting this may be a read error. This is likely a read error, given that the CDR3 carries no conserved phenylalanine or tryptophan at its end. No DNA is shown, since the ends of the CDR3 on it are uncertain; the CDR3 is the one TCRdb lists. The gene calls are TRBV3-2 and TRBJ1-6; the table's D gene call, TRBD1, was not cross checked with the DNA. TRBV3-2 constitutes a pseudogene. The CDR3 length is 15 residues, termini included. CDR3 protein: CASSQDKRSPRPLHS.

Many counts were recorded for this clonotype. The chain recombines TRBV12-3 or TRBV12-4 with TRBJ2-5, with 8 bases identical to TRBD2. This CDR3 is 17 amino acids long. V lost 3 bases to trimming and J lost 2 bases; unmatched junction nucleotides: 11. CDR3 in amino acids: CASSFARVTSGQETQYF. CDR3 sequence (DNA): TGTGCCAGCAGTTTCGCGCGGGTTACTAGCGGACAAGAGACCCAGTACTTC.

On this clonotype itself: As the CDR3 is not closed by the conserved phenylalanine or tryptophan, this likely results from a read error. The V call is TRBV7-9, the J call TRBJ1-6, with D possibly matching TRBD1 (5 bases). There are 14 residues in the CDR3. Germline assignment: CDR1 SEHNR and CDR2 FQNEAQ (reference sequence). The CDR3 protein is CAGSFQGYNSPLHL. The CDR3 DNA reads TGTGCCGGCAGCTTTCAGGGATATAATTCACCCCTCCACCTT.

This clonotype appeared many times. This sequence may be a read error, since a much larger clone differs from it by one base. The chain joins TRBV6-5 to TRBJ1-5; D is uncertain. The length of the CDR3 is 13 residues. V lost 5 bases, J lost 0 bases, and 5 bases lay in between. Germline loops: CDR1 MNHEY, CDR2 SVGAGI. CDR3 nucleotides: TGTGCCAGCAGTCACGTTAGCAATCAGCCCCAGCATTTT. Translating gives CASSHVSNQPQHF.

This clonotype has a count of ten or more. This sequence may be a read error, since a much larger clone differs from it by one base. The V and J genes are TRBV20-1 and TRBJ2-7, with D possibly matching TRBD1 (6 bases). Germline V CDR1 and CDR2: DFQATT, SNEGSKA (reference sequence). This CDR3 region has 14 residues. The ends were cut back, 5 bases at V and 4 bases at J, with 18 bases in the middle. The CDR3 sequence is CSAPSQGTIYEQYF. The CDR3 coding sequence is TGCAGTGCTCCTTCTCAGGGGACAATTTACGAGCAGTACTTC.

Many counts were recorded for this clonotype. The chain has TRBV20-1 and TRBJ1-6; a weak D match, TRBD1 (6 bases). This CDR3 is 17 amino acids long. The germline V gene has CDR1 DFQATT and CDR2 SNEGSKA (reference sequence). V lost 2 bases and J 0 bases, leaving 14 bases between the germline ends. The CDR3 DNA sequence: TGCAGTGCTAGACGAGGCATGGACAGCTCCTATAATTCACCCCTCCACTTT. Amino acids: CSARRGMDSSYNSPLHF.

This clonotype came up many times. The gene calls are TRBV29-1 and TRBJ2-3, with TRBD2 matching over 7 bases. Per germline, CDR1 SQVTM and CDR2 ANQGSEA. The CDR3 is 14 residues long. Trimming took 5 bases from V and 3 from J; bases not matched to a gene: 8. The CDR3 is CSVQAGIWTDTQYF. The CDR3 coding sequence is TGCAGCGTTCAAGCGGGAATTTGGACAGATACGCAGTATTTT.

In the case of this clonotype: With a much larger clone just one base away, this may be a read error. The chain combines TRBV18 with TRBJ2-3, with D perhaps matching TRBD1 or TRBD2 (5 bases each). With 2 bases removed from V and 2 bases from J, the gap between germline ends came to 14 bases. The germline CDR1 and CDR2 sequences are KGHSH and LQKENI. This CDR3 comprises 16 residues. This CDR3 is CASSPTTSGPTDTQYF. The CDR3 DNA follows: TGTGCCAGCTCACCAACGACCTCGGGGCCCACAGATACGCAGTATTTT.

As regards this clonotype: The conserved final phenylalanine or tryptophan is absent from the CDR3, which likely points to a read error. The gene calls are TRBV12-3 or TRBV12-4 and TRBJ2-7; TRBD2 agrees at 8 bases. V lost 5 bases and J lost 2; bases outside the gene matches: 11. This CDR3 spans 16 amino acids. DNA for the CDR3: TGTGCCAGCAGTCCTATGGAAGCGGGAGAGACCTACGAGCAGTACCTC. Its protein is CASSPMEAGETYEQYL.

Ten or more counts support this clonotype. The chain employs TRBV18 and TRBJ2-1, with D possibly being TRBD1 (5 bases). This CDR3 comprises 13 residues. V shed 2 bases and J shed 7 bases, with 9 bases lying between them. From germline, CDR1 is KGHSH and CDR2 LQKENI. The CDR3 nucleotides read TGTGCCAGCTCACCAATCAGGGTGAATGAGCAGTTCTTC. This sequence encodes CASSPIRVNEQFF.

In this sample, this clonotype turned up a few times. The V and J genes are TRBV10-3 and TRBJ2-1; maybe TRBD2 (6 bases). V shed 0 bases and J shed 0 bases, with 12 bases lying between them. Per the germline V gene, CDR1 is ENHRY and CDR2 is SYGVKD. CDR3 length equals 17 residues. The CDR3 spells CAISESMAGSSYNEQFF. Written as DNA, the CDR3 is TGTGCCATCAGTGAGTCGATGGCCGGGAGCTCCTACAATGAGCAGTTCTTC.

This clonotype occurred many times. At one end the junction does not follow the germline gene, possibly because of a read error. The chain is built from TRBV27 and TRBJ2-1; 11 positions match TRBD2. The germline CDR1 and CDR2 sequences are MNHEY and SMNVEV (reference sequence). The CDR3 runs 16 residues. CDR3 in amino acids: CASTLRLAGSLNEQFF. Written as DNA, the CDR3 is TGTGCCAGCACTTTACGACTAGCGGGGTCCTTGAATGAGCAGTTCTTC.

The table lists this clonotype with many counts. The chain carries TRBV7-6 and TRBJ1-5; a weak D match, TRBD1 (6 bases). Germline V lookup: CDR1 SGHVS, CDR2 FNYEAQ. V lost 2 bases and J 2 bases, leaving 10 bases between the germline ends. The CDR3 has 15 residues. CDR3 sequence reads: CASSLLGGGNQPQHF. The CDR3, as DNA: TGTGCCAGCAGCTTATTAGGGGGGGGCAATCAGCCCCAGCATTTT.

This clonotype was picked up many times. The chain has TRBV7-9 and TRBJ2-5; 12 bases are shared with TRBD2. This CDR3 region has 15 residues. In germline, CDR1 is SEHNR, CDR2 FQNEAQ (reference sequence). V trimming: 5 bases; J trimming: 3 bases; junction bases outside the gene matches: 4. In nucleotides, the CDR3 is TGTGCCAGCAGCCACCGGACTAGCGGGAAAGAGACCCAGTACTTC. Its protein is CASSHRTSGKETQYF.

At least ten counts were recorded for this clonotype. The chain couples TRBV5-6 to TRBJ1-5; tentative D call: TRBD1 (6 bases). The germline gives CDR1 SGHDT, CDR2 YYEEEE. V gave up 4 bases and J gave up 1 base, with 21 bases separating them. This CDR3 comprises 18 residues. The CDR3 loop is CASSAGWGRGQSNQPQHF. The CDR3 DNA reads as TGTGCCAGCAGCGCTGGGTGGGGCAGGGGACAAAGCAATCAGCCCCAGCATTTT.

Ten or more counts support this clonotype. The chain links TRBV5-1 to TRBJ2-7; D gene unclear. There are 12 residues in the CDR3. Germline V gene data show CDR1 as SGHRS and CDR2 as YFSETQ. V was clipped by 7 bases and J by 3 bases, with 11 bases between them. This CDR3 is CASRAGRYEQYF. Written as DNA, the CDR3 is TGCGCCAGCCGCGCCGGTCGCTACGAGCAGTACTTC.

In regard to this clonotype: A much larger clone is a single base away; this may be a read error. The CDR3 DNA reads as TGTGCCAGCAGTTTGGAGGCCCAGTGCTTC. The encoded protein is CASSLEAQCF. This chain uses TRBV27 with TRBJ2-5; D is perhaps TRBD2 (5 bases). In germline, CDR1 is MNHEY, CDR2 SMNVEV (reference sequence). The CDR3 loop spans 10 amino acids.

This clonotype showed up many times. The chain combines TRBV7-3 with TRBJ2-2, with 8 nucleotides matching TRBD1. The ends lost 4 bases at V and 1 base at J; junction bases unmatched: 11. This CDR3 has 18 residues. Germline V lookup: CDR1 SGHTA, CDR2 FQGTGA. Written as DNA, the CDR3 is TGTGCCAGCAGCTCCACCTCCTCGACAGGGGTGAACACCGGGGAGCTGTTTTTT. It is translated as CASSSTSSTGVNTGELFF.

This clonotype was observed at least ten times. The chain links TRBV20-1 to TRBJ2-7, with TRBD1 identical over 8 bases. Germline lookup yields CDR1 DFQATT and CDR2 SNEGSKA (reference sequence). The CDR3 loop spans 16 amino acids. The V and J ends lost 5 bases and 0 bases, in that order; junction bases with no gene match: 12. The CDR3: CSAQGARSLSSYEQYF. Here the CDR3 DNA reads TGCAGTGCTCAGGGGGCCCGCTCCCTCAGCTCCTACGAGCAGTACTTC.

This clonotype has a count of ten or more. In nucleotides, the CDR3 is TGTGCCAGCAGCTTTCTAGAAGACAATGAGCAGTTCTTC. It encodes CASSFLEDNEQFF. This sequence joins TRBV11-1 and TRBJ2-1; D gene uncertain. CDR1 and CDR2 (germline): SGHAT, FQDESV (reference sequence). The V gene lost 3 bases and the J gene lost 5 bases, with 8 bases spanning the gap. The CDR3 runs 13 residues.

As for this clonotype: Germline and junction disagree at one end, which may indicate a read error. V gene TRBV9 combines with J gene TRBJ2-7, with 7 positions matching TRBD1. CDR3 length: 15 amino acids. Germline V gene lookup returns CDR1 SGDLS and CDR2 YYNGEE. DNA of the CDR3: TGTGTCAGCAGCGGATTACAGGGGAATCATTACGAGCCGTACTTC. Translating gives CVSSGLQGNHYEPYF.

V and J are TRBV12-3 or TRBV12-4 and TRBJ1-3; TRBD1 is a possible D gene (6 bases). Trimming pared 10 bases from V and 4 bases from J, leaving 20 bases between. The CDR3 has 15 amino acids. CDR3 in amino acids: CANRLSGASGNTIYF. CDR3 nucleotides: TGTGCCAACAGACTCTCAGGGGCTTCAGGAAACACCATATATTTT.

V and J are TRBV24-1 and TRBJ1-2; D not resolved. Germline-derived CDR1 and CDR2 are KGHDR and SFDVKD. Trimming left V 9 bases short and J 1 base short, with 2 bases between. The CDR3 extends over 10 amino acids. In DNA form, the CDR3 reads TGTGCCACCCATAACTATGGCTACACCTTC. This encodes CATHNYGYTF.

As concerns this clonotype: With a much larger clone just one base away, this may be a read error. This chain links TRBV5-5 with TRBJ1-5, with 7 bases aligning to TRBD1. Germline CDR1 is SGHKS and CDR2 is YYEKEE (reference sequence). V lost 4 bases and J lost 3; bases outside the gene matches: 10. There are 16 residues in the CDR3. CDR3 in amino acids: CASSPGTANPNQPQHF. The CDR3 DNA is TGTGCCAGCAGCCCAGGGACAGCGAACCCCAATCAGCCCCAGCATTTT.